This entry lists 6 T cell receptor beta chains sequenced from one sample in a study of identical twins. TCRdb re-derived calls from the 5' RACE reads in MiXCR, one entry per CDR3 protein. The data show around 490,000 distinct CDR3 sequences, around 15% seen once. The sample also formed part of further work on yellow fever vaccine responses in identical twins.

The specimen sequenced was CD4+ T cells sorted from blood. Source of these receptors: a woman between 18 and 29 years old in good health.

The DNA for the CDR3 is TGTGCCAGTCGGGACAGGGCCGCCTACAATGAGCAGTTCTTC. Amino acids: CASRDRAAYNEQFF. The V call is TRBV6-1, the J call TRBJ2-1, with 9 bases that match TRBD1. V shed 9 bases, J shed 2 bases, and the junction held 5 bases outside the gene matches. Germline values: CDR1 MNHNS, CDR2 SASEGT. The CDR3 is 14 residues long.

The V call is TRBV7-2, the J call TRBJ2-7; TRBD1 might be the D (5 bases). Germline V gene lookup returns CDR1 SGHTA and CDR2 FQGNSA. The CDR3 has 13 amino acids. Trimming stripped 4 bases from V and 1 base from J, with 8 bases between. CDR3 loop: CASSSDKSYEQYF. The CDR3, as DNA: TGTGCCAGCAGCTCGGACAAATCCTACGAGCAGTACTTC. Supplemented by reference TRBV7-2 and TRBJ2-7, the full variable domain reads GAGVSQSPSNKVTEKGKDVELRCDPISGHTALYWYRQSLGQGLEFLIYFQGNSAPDKSGLPSDRFSAERTGGSVSTLTIQRTQQEDSAVYLCASSSDKSYEQYFGPGTRLTVT.

This clonotype was counted only a few times. The V and J genes are TRBV27 and TRBJ2-3; possible D gene TRBD1, 8 bases. V was cut by 5 bases and J by 2 bases, with 17 bases left in between. This CDR3 region has 16 residues. CDR1 is MNHEY, CDR2 SMNVEV, per germline (reference sequence). CDR3 sequence (DNA): TGTGCCAGCAGTCCCAACAGGGGGGGAGTCACAGATACGCAGTATTTT. Translating it yields CASSPNRGGVTDTQYF.

This clonotype was found a few times. The rearrangement links TRBV20-1 to TRBJ1-5, with 10 nucleotides matching TRBD1. The length of the CDR3 is 14 residues. Unmatched junction bases numbered 4, after V lost 5 bases and J lost 3 bases. Germline CDR1 DFQATT, CDR2 SNEGSKA (reference sequence). The CDR3 here is CSAGGQGNNQPQHF. CDR3 in DNA: TGCAGTGCTGGGGGACAGGGGAACAATCAGCCCCAGCATTTT.

The genes are TRBV24-1 and TRBJ2-5; D is perhaps TRBD1 or TRBD2 (7 bases each). This CDR3 has 15 amino acids. Germline values: CDR1 KGHDR, CDR2 SFDVKD. V was pared by 6 bases and J by 5 bases, with 18 bases between. The CDR3 DNA reads as TGTGCCACCAGTCAGGGGGGGGCCGGGATGGAGACCCAGTACTTC. It specifies CATSQGGAGMETQYF.

J is TRBJ1-1 and V is TRBV12-3 or TRBV12-4, with 8 bases lining up with TRBD1. The V gene end was trimmed by 7 bases and the J gene end by 8 bases; junction bases not matched to a gene: 9. The CDR3 length is 13 residues. CDR3 protein: CASTPSQGAEAFF. The CDR3 DNA follows: TGTGCCAGCACCCCCTCCCAGGGGGCGGAAGCTTTCTTT.